A single sample gave rise to the 8 T cell receptor beta chains below, sequenced in a study of blood T cell repertoires in COVID-19. TCRdb's table, derived via immunoSEQ multiplex PCR, lists solely in-frame clones and lacks some. Of some 50,000 clones in the sample, roughly four fifths were seen once. The sequencing sample was made of peripheral blood. The receptors derive from a man aged 40-55 years with acute or convalescent COVID-19.

This chain links TRBV5-1 with TRBJ1-1; D might be TRBD1 (6 bases). The ends were cut back, 1 base at V and 4 bases at J, with 17 bases in the middle. Germline loops: CDR1 SGHRS, CDR2 YFSETQ. The CDR3 length is 16 residues. The CDR3 sequence: CASSLQQGVRSTEAFF. The CDR3 nucleotides are TGCGCCAGCAGCTTGCAACAGGGTGTAAGGAGCACTGAAGCTTTCTTT.

This chain links TRBV11-2 with TRBJ2-1, with D perhaps matching TRBD2 (6 bases). The V end lost 5 bases, the J end lost 5 bases, and 16 bases lay between the germline ends. Per germline, CDR1 SGHAT and CDR2 FQNNGV. This CDR3 spans 15 amino acids. The CDR3 DNA reads as TGTGCCAGCAGCCCTACCCCAAGACTAGACAATGAGCAGTTCTTC. This translates into CASSPTPRLDNEQFF.

V is TRBV2 and J is TRBJ1-1; D is possibly TRBD1 (6 bases). Trimming took 5 bases from V and 5 from J, leaving 15 bases between them. The CDR3 is made up of 14 amino acids. Germline CDR1 and CDR2: SNHLY and FYNNEI. The CDR3 DNA reads as TGTGCCAGCAGTACCCAGGGACAAGGAACTGAAGCTTTCTTT. It codes for CASSTQGQGTEAFF.

This chain joins TRBV2 and TRBJ1-5; no clear D gene. Trimming cost V 6 bases and J 5 bases, with 8 bases left between them. This CDR3 contains 12 residues. Germline V CDR1 and CDR2: SNHLY, FYNNEI. CDR3 in DNA: TGTGCCAGCAGGGAGGGTTATCAGCCCCAGCATTTT. Its translation: CASREGYQPQHF.

The chain couples TRBV6-5 to TRBJ2-7, with 11 bases fitting TRBD2. Trimming cost V 0 bases and J 8 bases; bases outside gene matches: 9. Germline V gene lookup returns CDR1 MNHEY and CDR2 SVGAGI. The CDR3 runs 16 residues. In nucleotides, the CDR3 is TGTGCCAGCAGTTACTCGTGGTCGCTAGCGGGGGGAAAGCAGTACTTC. Protein product: CASSYSWSLAGGKQYF.

This chain links TRBV19 with TRBJ1-2; TRBD1 matches at 8 bases. The CDR3 covers 13 residues. Germline CDR1 LNHDA, CDR2 SQIVND (reference sequence). V shed 8 bases, J shed 2 bases, and the junction held 4 bases outside the gene matches. CDR3 amino acids: CASSRTGNYGYTF. DNA of the CDR3: TGTGCCAGTTCCAGGACAGGGAACTATGGCTACACCTTC. The variable domain in full, completed from reference TRBV19 and TRBJ1-2, reads DGGITQSPKYLFRKEGQNVTLSCEQNLNHDAMYWYRQDPGQGLRLIYYSQIVNDFQKGDIAEGYSVSREKKESFPLTVTSAQKNPTAFYLCASSRTGNYGYTFGSGTRLTVV.

The V and J genes are TRBV10-3 and TRBJ2-7; 7 nucleotides line up with TRBD2. Germline V gene sequence: CDR1 ENHRY, CDR2 SYGVKD. J was trimmed by 6 bases and V by 1 base; bases with no gene match: 6. The CDR3 extends over 14 amino acids. The CDR3 DNA follows: TGTGCCATCAGTGAGTTGGGCAGGGAGGGCGAGCAGTACTTC. Amino acids: CAISELGREGEQYF.

The rearrangement uses TRBV23-1 and TRBJ2-7; 7 bases align to TRBD2. TRBV23-1 is marked as an open reading frame, function uncertain. The CDR3 sequence is 15 residues long. The V segment lost 0 bases and the J segment 2 bases; nucleotides outside the gene matches: 4. CDR3 nucleotide sequence: TGCGCCAGCAGTCAATCGCGGGGGTGGACCTACGAGCAGTACTTC. It is translated as CASSQSRGWTYEQYF.